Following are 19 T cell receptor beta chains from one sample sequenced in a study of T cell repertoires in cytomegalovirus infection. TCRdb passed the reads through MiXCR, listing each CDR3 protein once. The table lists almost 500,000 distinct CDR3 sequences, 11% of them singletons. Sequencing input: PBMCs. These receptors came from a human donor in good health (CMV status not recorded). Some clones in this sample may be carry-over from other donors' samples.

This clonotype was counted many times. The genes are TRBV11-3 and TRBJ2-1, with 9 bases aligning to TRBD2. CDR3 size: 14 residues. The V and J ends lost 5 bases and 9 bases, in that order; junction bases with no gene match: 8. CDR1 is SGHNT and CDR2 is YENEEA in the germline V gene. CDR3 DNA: TGTGCCAGCAGCCCCGGGACTAGCTTTTCTGAGCAGTTCTTC. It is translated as CASSPGTSFSEQFF.

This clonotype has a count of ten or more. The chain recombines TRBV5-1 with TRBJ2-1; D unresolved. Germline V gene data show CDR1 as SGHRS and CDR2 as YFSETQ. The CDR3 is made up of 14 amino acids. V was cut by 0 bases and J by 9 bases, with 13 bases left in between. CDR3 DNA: TGCGCCAGCAGCTTGGGACAAAGGAGAGGTGAGCAGTTCTTC. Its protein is CASSLGQRRGEQFF. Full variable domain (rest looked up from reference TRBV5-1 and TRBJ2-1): KAGVTQTPRYLIKTRGQQVTLSCSPISGHRSVSWYQQTPGQGLQFLFEYFSETQRNKGNFPGRFSGRQFSNSRSEMNVSTLELGDSALYLCASSLGQRRGEQFFGPGTRLTVL.

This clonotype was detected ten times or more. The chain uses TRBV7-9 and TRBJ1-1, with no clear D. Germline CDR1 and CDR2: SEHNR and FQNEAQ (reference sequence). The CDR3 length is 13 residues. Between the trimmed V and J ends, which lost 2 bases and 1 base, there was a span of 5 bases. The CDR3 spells CASSLFGNTEAFF. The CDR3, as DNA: TGTGCCAGCAGCTTATTCGGGAACACTGAAGCTTTCTTT.

The CDR3 spells CASSLPSRVTGYEQYF. CDR3 sequence (DNA): TGTGCCAGCAGTTTACCCTCCCGGGTTACCGGTTACGAGCAGTACTTC. The chain recombines TRBV28 with TRBJ2-7, with D unresolved. Germline V gene lookup returns CDR1 MDHEN and CDR2 SYDVKM. The CDR3 length is 16 residues. V was shortened by 2 bases and J by 4 bases, with 18 bases between the two germline ends.

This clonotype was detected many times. The CDR3 nucleotides read TGTGCCAGCAGCTTTCCGACTAGCGGTAGCGGCACAGATACGCAGTATTTT. It encodes CASSFPTSGSGTDTQYF. The chain joins TRBV5-4 to TRBJ2-3; 9 nucleotides match TRBD2. V shed 2 bases, J shed 1 base, and the junction held 8 bases outside the gene matches. The CDR3 is 17 amino acids. Germline V CDR1 and CDR2: SGHNT, YYREEE (reference sequence).

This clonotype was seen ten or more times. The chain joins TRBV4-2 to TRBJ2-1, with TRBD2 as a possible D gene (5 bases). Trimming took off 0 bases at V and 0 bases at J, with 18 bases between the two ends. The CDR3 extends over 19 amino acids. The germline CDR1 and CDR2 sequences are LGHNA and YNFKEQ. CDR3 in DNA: TGTGCCAGCAGCCAAGAAGTAGTCGGGAAACCCCACTCCTACAATGAGCAGTTCTTC. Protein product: CASSQEVVGKPHSYNEQFF.

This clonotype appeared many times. CDR3 coding DNA: TGTGCCAGCAGCTACGGGGGTGGGACAGATACGCAGTATTTT. This codes for CASSYGGGTDTQYF. V and J are TRBV7-2 and TRBJ2-3; TRBD2 is a possible D gene (6 bases). Trimming removed 4 bases from V and 3 bases from J, with 11 bases in between. The germline gives CDR1 SGHTA, CDR2 FQGNSA. This CDR3 has 14 amino acids.

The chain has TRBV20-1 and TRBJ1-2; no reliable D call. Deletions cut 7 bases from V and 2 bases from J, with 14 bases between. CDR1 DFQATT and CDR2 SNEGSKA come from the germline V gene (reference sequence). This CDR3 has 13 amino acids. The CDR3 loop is CSGPPPPNYGYTF. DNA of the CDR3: TGCAGTGGGCCGCCTCCGCCGAACTATGGCTACACCTTC.

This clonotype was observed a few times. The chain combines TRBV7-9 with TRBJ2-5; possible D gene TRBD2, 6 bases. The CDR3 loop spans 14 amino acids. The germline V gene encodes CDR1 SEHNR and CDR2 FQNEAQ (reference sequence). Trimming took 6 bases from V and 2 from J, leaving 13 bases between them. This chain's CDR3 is CASSKRAEQETQYF. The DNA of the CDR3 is TGTGCCAGCAGTAAGCGGGCGGAACAAGAGACCCAGTACTTC.

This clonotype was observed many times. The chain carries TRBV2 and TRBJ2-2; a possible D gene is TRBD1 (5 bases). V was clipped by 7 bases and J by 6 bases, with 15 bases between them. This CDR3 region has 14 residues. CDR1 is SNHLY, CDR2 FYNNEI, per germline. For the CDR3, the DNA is TGTGCCAGCATCACGGACGGACAAGCCGGGGAGCTGTTTTTT. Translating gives CASITDGQAGELFF.

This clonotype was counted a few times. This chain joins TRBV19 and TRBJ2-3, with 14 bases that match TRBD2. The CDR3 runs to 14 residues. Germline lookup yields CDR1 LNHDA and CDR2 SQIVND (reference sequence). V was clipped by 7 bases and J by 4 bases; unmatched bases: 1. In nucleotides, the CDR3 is TGTGCCAGTAAGGGACTAGCGGGAGCAGATACGCAGTATTTT. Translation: CASKGLAGADTQYF.

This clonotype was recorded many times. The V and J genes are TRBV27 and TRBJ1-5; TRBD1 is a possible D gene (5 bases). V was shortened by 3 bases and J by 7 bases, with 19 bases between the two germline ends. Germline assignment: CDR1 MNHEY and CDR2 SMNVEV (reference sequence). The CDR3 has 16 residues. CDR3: CASSFGGGKALQPQHF. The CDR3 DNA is TGTGCCAGCAGTTTCGGTGGGGGAAAGGCCTTGCAGCCCCAGCATTTT.

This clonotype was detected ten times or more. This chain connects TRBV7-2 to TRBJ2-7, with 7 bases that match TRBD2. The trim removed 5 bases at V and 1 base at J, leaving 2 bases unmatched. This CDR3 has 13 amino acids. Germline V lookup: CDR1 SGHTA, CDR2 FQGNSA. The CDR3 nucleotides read TGTGCCAGCAGCAGGGACTATTCCTACGAGCAGTACTTC. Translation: CASSRDYSYEQYF.

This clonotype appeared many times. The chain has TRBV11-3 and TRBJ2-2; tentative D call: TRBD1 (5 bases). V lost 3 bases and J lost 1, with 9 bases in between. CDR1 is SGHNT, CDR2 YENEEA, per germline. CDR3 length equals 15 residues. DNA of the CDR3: TGTGCCAGCAGCTTTCTAGGGGTGAACACCGGGGAGCTGTTTTTT. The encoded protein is CASSFLGVNTGELFF. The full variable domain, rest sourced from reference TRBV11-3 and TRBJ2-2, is EAGVVQSPRYKIIEKKQPVAFWCNPISGHNTLYWYLQNLGQGPELLIRYENEEAVDDSQLPKDRFSAERLKGVDSTLKIQPAELGDSAVYLCASSFLGVNTGELFFGEGSRLTVL.

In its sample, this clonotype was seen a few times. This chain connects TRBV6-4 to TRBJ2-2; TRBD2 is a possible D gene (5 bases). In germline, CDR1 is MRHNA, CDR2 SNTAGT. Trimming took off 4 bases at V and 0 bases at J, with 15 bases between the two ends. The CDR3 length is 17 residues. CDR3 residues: CASSGASFSANTGELFF. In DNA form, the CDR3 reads TGTGCCAGCAGTGGGGCTAGCTTCTCCGCGAACACCGGGGAGCTGTTTTTT.

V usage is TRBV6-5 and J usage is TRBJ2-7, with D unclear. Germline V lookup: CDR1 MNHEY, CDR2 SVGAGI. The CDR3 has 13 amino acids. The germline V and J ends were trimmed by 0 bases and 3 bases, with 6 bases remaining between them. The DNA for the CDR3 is TGTGCCAGCAGTTACTCGTCCTACTACGAGCAGTACTTC. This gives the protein CASSYSSYYEQYF.

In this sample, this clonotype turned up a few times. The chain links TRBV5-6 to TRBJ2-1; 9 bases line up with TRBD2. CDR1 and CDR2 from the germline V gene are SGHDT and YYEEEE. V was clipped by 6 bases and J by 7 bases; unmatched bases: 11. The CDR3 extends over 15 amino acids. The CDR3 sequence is CASTSEWTSVNEQFF. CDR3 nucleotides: TGTGCCAGCACCTCCGAGTGGACTAGCGTGAATGAGCAGTTCTTC. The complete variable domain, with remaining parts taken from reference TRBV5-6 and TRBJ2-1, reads DAGVTQSPTHLIKTRGQQVTLRCSPKSGHDTVSWYQQALGQGPQFIFQYYEEEERQRGNFPDRFSGHQFPNYSSELNVNALLLGDSALYLCASTSEWTSVNEQFFGPGTRLTVL.

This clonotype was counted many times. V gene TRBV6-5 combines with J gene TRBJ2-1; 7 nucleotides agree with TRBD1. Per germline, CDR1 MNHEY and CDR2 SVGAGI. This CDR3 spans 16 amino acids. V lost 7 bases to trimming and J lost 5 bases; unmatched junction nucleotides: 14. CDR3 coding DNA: TGTGCCAGCACCAGATTGAACAGGGGCCGTAACAATGAGCAGTTCTTC. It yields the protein CASTRLNRGRNNEQFF.

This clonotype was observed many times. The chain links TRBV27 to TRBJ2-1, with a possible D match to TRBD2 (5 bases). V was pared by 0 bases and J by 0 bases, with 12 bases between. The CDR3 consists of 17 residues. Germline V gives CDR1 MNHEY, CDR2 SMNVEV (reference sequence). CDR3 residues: CASSLSKRASSYNEQFF. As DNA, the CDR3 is TGTGCCAGCAGTTTATCGAAGAGGGCTAGCTCCTACAATGAGCAGTTCTTC.